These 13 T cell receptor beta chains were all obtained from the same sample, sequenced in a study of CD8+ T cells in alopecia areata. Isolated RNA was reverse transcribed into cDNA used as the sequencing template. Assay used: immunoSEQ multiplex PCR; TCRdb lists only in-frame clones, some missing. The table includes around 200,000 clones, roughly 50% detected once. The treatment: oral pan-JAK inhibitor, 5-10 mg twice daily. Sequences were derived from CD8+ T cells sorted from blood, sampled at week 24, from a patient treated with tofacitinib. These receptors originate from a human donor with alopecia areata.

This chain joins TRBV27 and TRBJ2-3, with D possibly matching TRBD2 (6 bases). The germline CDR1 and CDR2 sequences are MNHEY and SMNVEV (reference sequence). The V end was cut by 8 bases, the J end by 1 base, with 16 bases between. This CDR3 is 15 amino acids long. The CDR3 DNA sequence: TGTGCCAGCCACTCCCGGGACTGGGGCACAGATACGCAGTATTTT. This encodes CASHSRDWGTDTQYF.

The CDR3 loop reads CASSLRDDEQYF. DNA for the CDR3: TGTGCCAGCAGCTTGCGGGATGACGAGCAGTACTTC. The V gene is TRBV5-4, the J gene TRBJ2-7; TRBD2 might be the D (5 bases). Germline V CDR1 and CDR2: SGHNT, YYREEE (reference sequence). V was shortened by 1 base and J by 5 bases, with 7 bases between the two germline ends. There are 12 residues in the CDR3. Full variable domain (remainder filled in from reference TRBV5-4 and TRBJ2-7): ETGVTQSPTHLIKTRGQQVTLRCSSQSGHNTVSWYQQALGQGPQFIFQYYREEENGRGNFPPRFSGLQFPNYSSELNVNALELDDSALYLCASSLRDDEQYFGPGTRLTVT.

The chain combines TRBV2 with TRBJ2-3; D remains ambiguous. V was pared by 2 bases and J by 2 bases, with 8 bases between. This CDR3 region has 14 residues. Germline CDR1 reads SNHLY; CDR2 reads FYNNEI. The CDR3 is CASSENANTDTQYF. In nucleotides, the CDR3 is TGTGCCAGCAGTGAAAACGCTAACACAGATACGCAGTATTTT.

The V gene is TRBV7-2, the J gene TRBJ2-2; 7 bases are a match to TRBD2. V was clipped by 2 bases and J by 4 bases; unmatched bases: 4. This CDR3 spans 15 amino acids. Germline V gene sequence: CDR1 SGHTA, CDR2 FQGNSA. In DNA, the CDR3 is TGTGCCAGCAGCTTACGGAGCGGGGTCACCGGGGAGCTGTTTTTT. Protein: CASSLRSGVTGELFF.

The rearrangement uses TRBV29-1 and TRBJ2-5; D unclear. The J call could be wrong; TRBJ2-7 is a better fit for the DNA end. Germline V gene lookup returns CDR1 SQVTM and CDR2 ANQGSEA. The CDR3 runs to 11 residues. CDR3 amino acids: CSVEDRYEQYF. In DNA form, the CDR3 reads TGCAGCGTTGAAGATCGGTACGAGCAGTACTTC.

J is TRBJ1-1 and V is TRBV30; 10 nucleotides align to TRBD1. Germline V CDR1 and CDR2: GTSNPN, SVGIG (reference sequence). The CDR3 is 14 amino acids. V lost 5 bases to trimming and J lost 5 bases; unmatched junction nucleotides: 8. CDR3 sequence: CAWGPGTGVTEAFF. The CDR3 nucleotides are TGTGCCTGGGGTCCCGGGACAGGGGTGACTGAAGCTTTCTTT.

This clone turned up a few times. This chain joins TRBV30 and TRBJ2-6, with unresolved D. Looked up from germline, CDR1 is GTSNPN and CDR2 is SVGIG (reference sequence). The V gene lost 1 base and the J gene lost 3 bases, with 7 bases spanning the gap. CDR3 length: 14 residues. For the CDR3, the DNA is TGTGCCTGGAGTGGGGGATATGGGGCCAACGTCCTGACTTTC. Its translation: CAWSGGYGANVLTF.

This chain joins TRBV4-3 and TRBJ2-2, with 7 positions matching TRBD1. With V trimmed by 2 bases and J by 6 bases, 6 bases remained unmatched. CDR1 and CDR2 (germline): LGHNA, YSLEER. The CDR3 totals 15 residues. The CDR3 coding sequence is TGCGCCAGCAGCCAAAGCATGACAGGGCCCGGGGAGCTGTTTTTT. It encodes CASSQSMTGPGELFF.

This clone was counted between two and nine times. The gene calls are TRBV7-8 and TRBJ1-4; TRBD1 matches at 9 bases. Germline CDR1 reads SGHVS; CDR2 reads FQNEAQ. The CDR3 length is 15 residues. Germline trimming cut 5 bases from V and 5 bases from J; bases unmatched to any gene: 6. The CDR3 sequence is CASSPTTGGNEKLFF. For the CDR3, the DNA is TGTGCCAGCAGCCCGACGACAGGGGGGAATGAAAAACTGTTTTTT. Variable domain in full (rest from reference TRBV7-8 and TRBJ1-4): GAGVSQSPRYKVAKRGQDVALRCDPISGHVSLFWYQQALGQGPEFLTYFQNEAQLDKSGLPSDRFFAERPEGSVSTLKIQRTQQEDSAVYLCASSPTTGGNEKLFFGSGTQLSVL.

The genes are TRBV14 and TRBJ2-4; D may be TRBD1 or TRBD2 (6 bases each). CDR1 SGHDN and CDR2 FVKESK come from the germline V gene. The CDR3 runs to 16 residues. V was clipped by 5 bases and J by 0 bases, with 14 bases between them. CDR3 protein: CASSRSGAVAKNIQYF. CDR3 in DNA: TGTGCCAGCAGCAGATCGGGGGCGGTAGCCAAAAACATTCAGTACTTC.

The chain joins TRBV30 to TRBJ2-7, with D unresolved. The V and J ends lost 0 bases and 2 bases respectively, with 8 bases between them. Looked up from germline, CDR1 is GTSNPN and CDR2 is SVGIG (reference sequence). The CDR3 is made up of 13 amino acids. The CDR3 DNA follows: TGTGCCTGGAGTGTAAGCCTTACCTACGAGCAGTACTTC. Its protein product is CAWSVSLTYEQYF.

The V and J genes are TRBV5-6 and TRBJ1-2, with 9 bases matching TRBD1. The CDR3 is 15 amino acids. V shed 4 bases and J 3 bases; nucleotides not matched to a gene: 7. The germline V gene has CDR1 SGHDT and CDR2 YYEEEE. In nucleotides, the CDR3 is TGTGCCAGCAGCAACACAGGGGGCGCTCACTATGGCTACACCTTC. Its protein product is CASSNTGGAHYGYTF.

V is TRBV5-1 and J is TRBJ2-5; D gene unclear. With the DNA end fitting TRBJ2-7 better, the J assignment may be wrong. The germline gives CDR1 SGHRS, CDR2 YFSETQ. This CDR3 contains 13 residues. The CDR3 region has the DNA TGCGCCAGCAGCTTGGCCGTCTCCTACGAGCAGTACTTC. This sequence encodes CASSLAVSYEQYF.